The 27 T cell receptor beta chains below come from one sample, sequenced in a study of blood T cell repertoires in COVID-19. The data were produced by immunoSEQ multiplex PCR, yet TCRdb's version contains in-frame clones alone and is incomplete. The sample shows hundreds of thousands of clones, 81% of them seen only once. What was sequenced was peripheral blood. The receptors derive from a woman older than 75 with COVID-19, enrolled during active disease.

The chain joins TRBV7-3 to TRBJ1-2, with 10 bases identical to TRBD1. CDR1 SGHTA and CDR2 FQGTGA come from the germline V gene. Trimming took 3 bases from V and 7 from J; bases not matched to a gene: 5. This CDR3 has 14 residues. The CDR3 sequence is CASSFRDRGTGYTF. CDR3 in DNA: TGTGCCAGCAGCTTCCGGGACAGGGGAACTGGCTACACCTTC. Based on the CDR3 plus reference TRBV7-3 and TRBJ1-2, the full variable domain is GAGVSQTPSNKVTEKGKYVELRCDPISGHTALYWYRQSLGQGPEFLIYFQGTGAADDSGLPNDRFFAVRPEGSVSTLKIQRTERGDSAVYLCASSFRDRGTGYTFGSGTRLTVV.

This clone is a singleton in its sample. The chain joins TRBV18 to TRBJ1-5, with 9 bases lining up with TRBD1. CDR1 KGHSH and CDR2 LQKENI come from the germline V gene. CDR3 length equals 15 residues. J gave up 0 bases and V 6 bases, and 3 bases lay outside the gene matches. The CDR3: CASSGTGTSNQPQHF. The CDR3 region has the DNA TGTGCCAGCTCCGGGACAGGGACTAGCAATCAGCCCCAGCATTTT.

The table lists this clone with a few counts. This chain links TRBV6-1 with TRBJ1-3; D not resolved. The germline CDR1 and CDR2 sequences are MNHNS and SASEGT. V was pared by 3 bases and J by 0 bases, with 12 bases between. The CDR3 runs to 16 residues. The CDR3 DNA sequence: TGTGCCAGCAGTGAGGGCGCTCCGGCCTCTGGAAACACCATATATTTT. Amino acid sequence: CASSEGAPASGNTIYF.

The CDR3 protein is CASSPTQGRYRNEQFF. CDR3 nucleotides: TGTGCCAGCTCACCAACCCAGGGTAGATATCGGAATGAGCAGTTCTTC. The chain employs TRBV18 and TRBJ2-1, with a tentative D call TRBD1 (5 bases). Trimming took off 2 bases at V and 7 bases at J, with 18 bases between the two ends. Germline assignment: CDR1 KGHSH and CDR2 LQKENI. CDR3 length: 16 residues.

The chain combines TRBV30 with TRBJ1-1; 9 nucleotides agree with TRBD1. The V gene end was trimmed by 5 bases and the J gene end by 1 base; junction bases not matched to a gene: 2. This CDR3 is 13 amino acids long. Germline V gives CDR1 GTSNPN, CDR2 SVGIG (reference sequence). The CDR3 DNA reads as TGTGCCTGGGGGGACAGGGCGAACACTGAAGCTTTCTTT. Its protein is CAWGDRANTEAFF.

This clone was seen a single time. This sequence joins TRBV28 and TRBJ2-7, with D possibly being TRBD2 (5 bases). The V end was cut by 4 bases, the J end by 7 bases, with 11 bases between. This CDR3 contains 12 residues. Germline-derived CDR1 and CDR2 are MDHEN and SYDVKM. The CDR3 reads CASSSGRVEQYF. The CDR3 nucleotides read TGTGCCAGCAGTTCTGGGCGGGTTGAGCAGTACTTC.

This clone was picked up a small number of times. The chain employs TRBV18 and TRBJ2-4; no clear D. Looked up from germline, CDR1 is KGHSH and CDR2 is LQKENI. The CDR3 runs to 17 residues. V shed 5 bases and J shed 1 base, with 18 bases lying between them. The CDR3 region has the DNA TGTGCCAGCTCAACGGCCGCGGTCAGAGCCGCCAAAAACATTCAGTACTTC. It specifies CASSTAAVRAAKNIQYF.

The chain employs TRBV5-5 and TRBJ1-5; TRBD1 matches at 7 bases. Looked up from germline, CDR1 is SGHKS and CDR2 is YYEKEE (reference sequence). There are 16 residues in the CDR3. The V gene end was trimmed by 0 bases and the J gene end by 1 base; junction bases not matched to a gene: 4. In DNA form, the CDR3 reads TGTGCCAGCAGCTTGGCAGGGGGATTGAGCAATCAGCCCCAGCATTTT. Its translation: CASSLAGGLSNQPQHF.

The chain is built from TRBV28 and TRBJ2-1; no clear D gene. Per germline, CDR1 MDHEN and CDR2 SYDVKM. This CDR3 has 11 residues. V shed 7 bases and J shed 7 bases, with 8 bases lying between them. The DNA for the CDR3 is TGTGCCAGCATCAGCGCAAATGAGCAGTTCTTC. Its translation is CASISANEQFF.

V usage is TRBV6-5 and J usage is TRBJ1-2; a possible D gene is TRBD1 (5 bases). Germline V gene data show CDR1 as MNHEY and CDR2 as SVGAGI. The CDR3 consists of 12 residues. Trimming took off 6 bases at V and 9 bases at J, with 14 bases between the two ends. The CDR3 nucleotides read TGTGCCAGCAGCAAATCAGGGCTGCGCTACACCTTC. Translation: CASSKSGLRYTF.

This chain uses TRBV7-9 with TRBJ1-3; maybe TRBD1 (6 bases). The CDR3 extends over 14 amino acids. The V gene lost 0 bases and the J gene lost 4 bases, with 7 bases spanning the gap. CDR1 SEHNR and CDR2 FQNEAQ come from the germline V gene (reference sequence). The CDR3 DNA reads TGTGCCAGCAGCTTAGCAGGGACAGGAAACACCATATATTTT. Translating it yields CASSLAGTGNTIYF.

This clone was picked up a small number of times. The rearrangement joins TRBV5-1 to TRBJ1-2, with 9 bases fitting TRBD1. The germline V gene has CDR1 SGHRS and CDR2 YFSETQ. V shed 0 bases, J shed 7 bases, and the junction held 1 base outside the gene matches. CDR3 length: 13 residues. The CDR3 nucleotides are TGCGCCAGCAGCTTGGGACAGGGGGTTGGCTACACCTTC. This gives the protein CASSLGQGVGYTF.

The J gene is TRBJ2-1, the V gene TRBV7-6; maybe TRBD2 (5 bases). The V gene's germline CDR1 is SGHVS and CDR2 FNYEAQ. The CDR3 spans 16 residues. Trimming pared 5 bases from V and 4 bases from J, leaving 18 bases between. The CDR3 spells CASSPLGGASYNEQFF. In DNA form, the CDR3 reads TGTGCCAGCAGCCCCTTAGGAGGCGCTAGTTACAATGAGCAGTTCTTC.

The genes are TRBV10-3 and TRBJ1-1; 11 nucleotides line up with TRBD1. Germline-derived CDR1 and CDR2 are ENHRY and SYGVKD. V lost 10 bases to trimming and J lost 4 bases; unmatched junction nucleotides: 17. The CDR3 contains 17 residues. The CDR3 region is CATRGVTPGTGGTEAFF. CDR3 nucleotide sequence: TGTGCCACGAGGGGGGTGACTCCCGGGACAGGGGGCACTGAAGCTTTCTTT.

The chain recombines TRBV5-1 with TRBJ2-1; 7 nucleotides agree with TRBD1. CDR3 length: 17 residues. The germline CDR1 and CDR2 sequences are SGHRS and YFSETQ. The ends lost 0 bases at V and 3 bases at J; junction bases unmatched: 9. CDR3 bases: TGCGCCAGCAGCTTGGTACCCAGGGCAGGGGGCTACAATGAGCAGTTCTTC. It is translated as CASSLVPRAGGYNEQFF. The full variable domain, completed using reference TRBV5-1 and TRBJ2-1, is KAGVTQTPRYLIKTRGQQVTLSCSPISGHRSVSWYQQTPGQGLQFLFEYFSETQRNKGNFPGRFSGRQFSNSRSEMNVSTLELGDSALYLCASSLVPRAGGYNEQFFGPGTRLTVL.

The gene calls are TRBV6-6 and TRBJ2-7; possibly TRBD2 for D (6 bases). CDR1 and CDR2 (germline): MNHNY, SVGAGI (reference sequence). CDR3 length: 12 amino acids. The V end lost 3 bases, the J end lost 6 bases, and 9 bases lay between the germline ends. The CDR3 protein is CASSYTSREQYF. CDR3 sequence (DNA): TGTGCCAGCAGTTATACTAGCCGCGAGCAGTACTTC.

The rearrangement links TRBV27 to TRBJ2-7, with 9 bases identical to TRBD2. From germline, CDR1 is MNHEY and CDR2 SMNVEV (reference sequence). Trimming at V came to 6 bases and at J to 0 bases, leaving 3 bases not matched to a gene. The CDR3 is made up of 14 amino acids. CDR3 sequence: CASRVGLASYEQYF. The CDR3 nucleotides read TGTGCCAGCAGGGTGGGACTAGCCTCCTACGAGCAGTACTTC.

V is TRBV27 and J is TRBJ2-1; unclear D gene. The length of the CDR3 is 13 residues. Between the trimmed V and J ends, which lost 8 bases and 3 bases, there was a span of 11 bases. Looked up from germline, CDR1 is MNHEY and CDR2 is SMNVEV (reference sequence). CDR3 protein: CASQRKSYNEQFF. CDR3 in DNA: TGTGCCAGCCAGAGGAAGAGCTACAATGAGCAGTTCTTC.

The chain joins TRBV7-3 to TRBJ2-1, with a possible D match to TRBD2 (5 bases). Germline values: CDR1 SGHTA, CDR2 FQGTGA. The CDR3 spans 15 residues. V was trimmed by 4 bases and J by 6 bases, leaving 16 bases between them. The CDR3 region has the DNA TGTGCCAGCAGCTCCACTGCCGGTGGACTCAATGAGCAGTTCTTC. Translating it yields CASSSTAGGLNEQFF.

This chain uses TRBV15 with TRBJ1-2; D call uncertain. V was clipped by 4 bases and J by 4 bases, with 13 bases between them. This CDR3 has 14 residues. Germline V lookup: CDR1 LNHNV, CDR2 YYDKDF (reference sequence). Written as DNA, the CDR3 is TGTGCCACCAGCAAGGGTGCGGGTAGCTATGGCTACACCTTC. This encodes CATSKGAGSYGYTF. Full variable domain (rest looked up from reference TRBV15 and TRBJ1-2): DAMVIQNPRYQVTQFGKPVTLSCSQTLNHNVMYWYQQKSSQAPKLLFHYYDKDFNNEADTPDNFQSRRPNTSFCFLDIRSPGLGDTAMYLCATSKGAGSYGYTFGSGTRLTVV.

V gene TRBV2 combines with J gene TRBJ2-7; 9 bases line up with TRBD2. Germline V gene sequence: CDR1 SNHLY, CDR2 FYNNEI. The CDR3 length is 17 residues. The trim removed 1 base at V and 0 bases at J, leaving 7 bases unmatched. The CDR3 DNA follows: TGTGCCAGCAGTGAAGTCCCTAGCGGGGACCTCTCCTACGAGCAGTACTTC. Its translation: CASSEVPSGDLSYEQYF.

DNA of the CDR3: TGCGCCAGCAGGACAGGGGGCGGTAACTATGGCTACACCTTC. The encoded protein is CASRTGGGNYGYTF. The V and J genes are TRBV5-1 and TRBJ1-2, with 10 bases aligning to TRBD1. Per the germline V gene, CDR1 is SGHRS and CDR2 is YFSETQ. J gave up 1 base and V 5 bases, and 2 bases lay outside the gene matches. The length of the CDR3 is 14 residues.

This CDR3 reads CARSQGSSYNSPLHF. The DNA of the CDR3 is TGTGCCAGATCCCAGGGTAGCTCCTATAATTCACCCCTCCACTTT. V usage is TRBV2 and J usage is TRBJ1-6; possible D gene TRBD1, 5 bases. This CDR3 region has 15 residues. V dropped 9 bases and J dropped 0 bases, with 12 bases sitting between them. Germline values: CDR1 SNHLY, CDR2 FYNNEI.

The gene calls are TRBV7-6 and TRBJ2-2; 7 positions agree with TRBD1. V lost 1 base, J lost 6 bases, and 5 bases stayed unmatched. This CDR3 has 15 amino acids. Germline lookup yields CDR1 SGHVS and CDR2 FNYEAQ. CDR3 sequence: CASSLGATGAGELFF. CDR3 nucleotide sequence: TGTGCCAGCAGCTTAGGGGCCACAGGGGCCGGGGAGCTGTTTTTT.

This chain joins TRBV9 and TRBJ1-3, with D unresolved. Germline assignment: CDR1 SGDLS and CDR2 YYNGEE. V shed 1 base and J shed 2 bases, with 7 bases lying between them. The CDR3 is 14 amino acids. CDR3 DNA sequence: TGTGCCAGCAGCGTACGCGGTACTGGAAACACCATATATTTT. It specifies CASSVRGTGNTIYF.

At least ten counts were recorded for this clone. This chain connects TRBV30 to TRBJ2-7, with 8 bases aligning to TRBD1. CDR1 GTSNPN and CDR2 SVGIG come from the germline V gene (reference sequence). The CDR3 is made up of 13 amino acids. The ends lost 7 bases at V and 0 bases at J; junction bases unmatched: 5. The chain's CDR3 is CASSGQASYEQYF. In DNA, the CDR3 is TGTGCCTCATCGGGACAGGCCTCCTACGAGCAGTACTTC.

This clone was counted a few times. V gene TRBV6-2 or TRBV6-3 combines with J gene TRBJ2-3, with D perhaps TRBD1 (5 bases). CDR1 MNHEY and CDR2 SVGEGT come from the germline V gene. The CDR3 runs 14 residues. Trimming took 2 bases from V and 0 from J, leaving 6 bases between them. The DNA for the CDR3 is TGTGCCAGCAGTTACCCAGGGAGCACAGATACGCAGTATTTT. This codes for CASSYPGSTDTQYF.